This T cell receptor (beta chain) was sequenced for a study of long-term antiretroviral therapy in people with HIV. General observations from the study: Spans of CDR3 length were tighter for HIV repertoires than for controls. Pre-ART clonal expansion yielded clones that dominated the repertoire at all time points. Subsequent to ART, diversity was augmented yet persisted below that of transplant donor controls.

Regarding this clone: Its antigen is not known.

Every one of the participants with HIV received treatment in the United States. Trimming removed 7 bases at V and 3 bases at J, with 14 bases between. This CDR3 spans 13 amino acids. Per germline, CDR1 SGHRS and CDR2 YFSETQ. The assay used was immunoSEQ (version v3.0), run at survey level. Here immunoSEQ multiplex PCR was the method, and the copy in TCRdb shows in-frame clones only, minus some. The sample has tens of thousands of clones; about 95% are singletons. The material sequenced was unsorted PBMCs, taken 3.7 years after starting antiretroviral therapy. This clonotype was sampled from a woman in her 50s with HIV. V usage is TRBV5-1 and J usage is TRBJ2-7; tentative D call: TRBD2 (5 bases). CDR3 protein: CASGLLGIYEQYF. CDR3 nucleotide sequence: TGCGCCAGCGGGTTACTAGGGATCTACGAGCAGTACTTC.